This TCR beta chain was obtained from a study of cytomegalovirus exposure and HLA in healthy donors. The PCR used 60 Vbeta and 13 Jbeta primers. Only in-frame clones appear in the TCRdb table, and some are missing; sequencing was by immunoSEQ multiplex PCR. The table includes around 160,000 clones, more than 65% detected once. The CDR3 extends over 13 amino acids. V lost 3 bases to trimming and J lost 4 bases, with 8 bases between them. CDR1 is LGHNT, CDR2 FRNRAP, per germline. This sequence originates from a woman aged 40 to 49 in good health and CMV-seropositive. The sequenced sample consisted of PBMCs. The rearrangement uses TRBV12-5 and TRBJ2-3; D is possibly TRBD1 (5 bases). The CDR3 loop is CASGFRGPDTQYF. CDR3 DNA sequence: TGTGCTAGTGGTTTTAGGGGTCCAGATACGCAGTATTTT.